This entry lists 17 T cell receptor beta chains sequenced from one sample in a study of technical replicates of blood from several donors (dated 2017 in TCRdb). Libraries were built with the immunoSEQ multiplex PCR assay. TCRdb took this table from immuneACCESS and kept in-frame rearrangements with V and J called. Such tables lack part of the clones; where checked against another copy, unresolved V genes explain under half of the gap, and the rest is unexplained. The sample table records under 80,000 clones; around 94% of these occur just once. About 0.25% of the sample goes to the ten largest clones. The sequenced sample was T cells isolated from PBMCs. These receptors originate from a human donor in good health.

J is TRBJ2-7 and V is TRBV30; TRBD1 matches 7 bases. V lost 5 bases, J lost 2 bases, and 9 bases stayed unmatched. This CDR3 contains 14 residues. The V gene's germline CDR1 is GTSNPN and CDR2 SVGIG (reference sequence). The CDR3 protein is CAWGLNRGPYEQYF. The CDR3 DNA sequence: TGTGCCTGGGGACTCAACAGGGGACCCTACGAGCAGTACTTC.

Here the CDR3 DNA reads TGTGCCAGCAAACCGACAGGGGTTTTGAACACTGAAGCTTTCTTT. Translating gives CASKPTGVLNTEAFF. V usage is TRBV28 and J usage is TRBJ1-1, with 8 positions matching TRBD1. This CDR3 has 15 amino acids. Germline values: CDR1 MDHEN, CDR2 SYDVKM. V trimming: 7 bases; J trimming: 0 bases; junction bases outside the gene matches: 7. The full variable domain, its missing parts supplied by reference TRBV28 and TRBJ1-1, is DVKVTQSSRYLVKRTGEKVFLECVQDMDHENMFWYRQDPGLGLRLIYFSYDVKMKEKGDIPEGYSVSREKKERFSLILESASTNQTSMYLCASKPTGVLNTEAFFGQGTRLTVV.

The gene calls are TRBV5-1 and TRBJ2-2; TRBD2 matches 9 bases. This CDR3 spans 15 amino acids. After removal of 3 bases from V and 5 bases from J, the junction contained 5 bases not matched to a gene. Germline CDR1 is SGHRS and CDR2 is YFSETQ. The chain's CDR3 is CASSYGLASTGELFF. CDR3 sequence (DNA): TGCGCCAGCAGCTACGGACTAGCGTCTACCGGGGAGCTGTTTTTT.

This clone was seen only once. The genes are TRBV7-9 and TRBJ2-2, with 9 bases lining up with TRBD1. Germline lookup yields CDR1 SEHNR and CDR2 FQNEAQ (reference sequence). V trimming: 3 bases; J trimming: 6 bases; junction bases outside the gene matches: 5. The length of the CDR3 is 15 residues. The CDR3 sequence is CASSLGQGSPGELFF. CDR3 DNA sequence: TGTGCCAGCAGCTTGGGACAGGGTAGTCCCGGGGAGCTGTTTTTT.

CDR3 loop: CASTPRQLSPPQHF. DNA of the CDR3: TGTGCCAGCACCCCGAGGCAGTTAAGTCCGCCCCAGCATTTT. This chain uses TRBV6-6 with TRBJ1-5; D call uncertain. Deletions cut 7 bases from V and 9 bases from J, with 19 bases between. Germline assignment: CDR1 MNHNY and CDR2 SVGAGI (reference sequence). CDR3 length: 14 amino acids.

The gene calls are TRBV5-1 and TRBJ2-2; 11 nucleotides align to TRBD2. The germline V gene has CDR1 SGHRS and CDR2 YFSETQ. Trimming at V came to 4 bases and at J to 4 bases, leaving 3 bases not matched to a gene. The CDR3 is 15 amino acids. The CDR3, as DNA: TGCGCCAGCAGCAAGGGACTAGCGGCCACCGGGGAGCTGTTTTTT. It is translated as CASSKGLAATGELFF.

The genes are TRBV28 and TRBJ1-1; D ambiguous. The CDR3 is made up of 13 amino acids. Germline V gene sequence: CDR1 MDHEN, CDR2 SYDVKM. Trimming stripped 5 bases from V and 4 bases from J, with 11 bases between. The CDR3 DNA sequence: TGTGCCAGCAGTCTTAGAGAGGGCACTGAAGCTTTCTTT. Its translation is CASSLREGTEAFF.

The J gene is TRBJ1-2, the V gene TRBV29-1; 7 bases align to TRBD1. With 1 base clipped from V and 2 bases from J, the junction kept 13 bases outside the gene matches. The CDR3 loop spans 17 amino acids. Germline lookup yields CDR1 SQVTM and CDR2 ANQGSEA. CDR3 protein: CSVEVPPQGGGNYGYTF. CDR3 nucleotide sequence: TGCAGCGTTGAAGTCCCCCCTCAGGGGGGTGGCAACTATGGCTACACCTTC.

This chain uses TRBV15 with TRBJ2-1; D may be TRBD2 (7 bases). There are 14 residues in the CDR3. The V end was cut by 5 bases, the J end by 4 bases, with 12 bases between. Germline CDR1 reads LNHNV; CDR2 reads YYDKDF (reference sequence). The CDR3 here is CATSGRGRYNEQFF. The CDR3 nucleotides are TGTGCCACCAGCGGGAGGGGGAGGTACAATGAGCAGTTCTTC. Full variable domain (outside the CDR3, taken from reference TRBV15 and TRBJ2-1): DAMVIQNPRYQVTQFGKPVTLSCSQTLNHNVMYWYQQKSSQAPKLLFHYYDKDFNNEADTPDNFQSRRPNTSFCFLDIRSPGLGDTAMYLCATSGRGRYNEQFFGPGTRLTVL.

The chain combines TRBV5-1 with TRBJ2-3; 10 bases align to TRBD2. Germline V gives CDR1 SGHRS, CDR2 YFSETQ. With 0 bases clipped from V and 3 bases from J, the junction kept 1 base outside the gene matches. The CDR3 extends over 15 amino acids. The CDR3 DNA follows: TGCGCCAGCAGCTTGGAAGCGGGAGGGACAGATACGCAGTATTTT. Protein product: CASSLEAGGTDTQYF.

The V call is TRBV19, the J call TRBJ1-5; D is unresolved. The CDR3 runs 15 residues. With 1 base removed from V and 6 bases from J, the gap between germline ends came to 13 bases. In germline, CDR1 is LNHDA, CDR2 SQIVND (reference sequence). Written as DNA, the CDR3 is TGTGCCAGTAGTATAGCTGGAGCTCGGGGTCAGCCCCAGCATTTT. This sequence encodes CASSIAGARGQPQHF.

A remark on this clone: One end of the junction varies from germline; a read error may be responsible. The chain joins TRBV7-2 to TRBJ2-2, with TRBD2 identical over 8 bases. The CDR3 is 15 amino acids. Germline CDR1 is SGHTA and CDR2 is FQGNSA. DNA of the CDR3: TGTGCCAGCAGCGTAGCGGGACAGAACACCGGGGAGCTGTTTTTT. Residues: CASSVAGQNTGELFF.

The rearrangement joins TRBV5-1 to TRBJ1-3, with 7 bases that match TRBD1. V was clipped by 6 bases and J by 0 bases; unmatched bases: 30. Germline loops: CDR1 SGHRS, CDR2 YFSETQ. CDR3 length equals 23 residues. In DNA, the CDR3 is TGCGCCAGCACCCCCGACAATGAAAACTTGGGTAGAGGCCAGGGGGTCTCTGGAAACACCATATATTTT. The encoded protein is CASTPDNENLGRGQGVSGNTIYF.

This chain connects TRBV9 to TRBJ2-3; TRBD2 is a possible D gene (6 bases). The CDR3 has 14 amino acids. The ends were cut back, 3 bases at V and 2 bases at J, with 10 bases in the middle. Germline lookup yields CDR1 SGDLS and CDR2 YYNGEE. The CDR3 DNA sequence: TGTGCCAGCAGCGCGTGGGACTCCACAGATACGCAGTATTTT. Translated, it gives CASSAWDSTDTQYF. Complete variable domain (other parts from reference TRBV9 and TRBJ2-3): DSGVTQTPKHLITATGQRVTLRCSPRSGDLSVYWYQQSLDQGLQFLIQYYNGEERAKGNILERFSAQQFPDLHSELNLSSLELGDSALYFCASSAWDSTDTQYFGPGTRLTVL.

V and J are TRBV7-9 and TRBJ2-1; TRBD1 might be the D (5 bases). CDR3 size: 13 residues. Trimming took 6 bases from V and 9 from J, leaving 15 bases between them. The germline gives CDR1 SEHNR, CDR2 FQNEAQ (reference sequence). CDR3 sequence reads: CASRGVDLGEQFF. The CDR3, as DNA: TGTGCCAGCAGAGGGGTAGATTTGGGTGAGCAGTTCTTC.

This chain uses TRBV2 with TRBJ2-2; 9 nucleotides match TRBD1. CDR1 and CDR2 (germline): SNHLY, FYNNEI. V was pared by 4 bases and J by 0 bases, with 3 bases of the junction left unmatched. The length of the CDR3 is 16 residues. The CDR3 region is CASSGWTGANTGELFF. CDR3 DNA sequence: TGTGCCAGCAGTGGGTGGACAGGGGCGAACACCGGGGAGCTGTTTTTT.

The DNA of the CDR3 is TGTGCCAGCAGTTTATGGCCCATAGCGGGAGCCTACGAGCAGTACTTC. This encodes CASSLWPIAGAYEQYF. The genes are TRBV28 and TRBJ2-7, with 9 nucleotides matching TRBD2. This CDR3 is 16 amino acids long. CDR1 is MDHEN, CDR2 SYDVKM, per germline. Trimming cost V 0 bases and J 2 bases; bases outside gene matches: 5.